This T cell receptor beta chain is drawn from a study of T cells in Graves' hyperthyroidism and ophthalmopathy. RNA transcripts served as the template for amplifying TCR beta CDR3 regions. A set of HTBI primers served as the primers for a first-round RT-PCR of the TCR CDR3. TCRdb itself ran the multiplex PCR reads through MiXCR, one entry per CDR3 protein. The sample contains under 400,000 distinct CDR3 sequences, around 20% of which appear only once. Findings of the study overall: From stable hyperthyroidism, ophthalmopathy was separated by a 13 V-J model.

Diagnostic decisions used clinical symptoms, serum thyroxine and TRAb, thyroid ultrasound and orbital computed tomography. On this clonotype: The antigen remains unidentified.

This CDR3 contains 11 residues. Looked up from germline, CDR1 is MNHEY and CDR2 is SVGEGT. Trimming shortened V by 5 bases and J by 7 bases, and 5 bases separated the two germline ends. This TCR was recovered from a woman between 45 and 65 years old with Graves' hyperthyroidism. J is TRBJ1-4 and V is TRBV6-2 or TRBV6-3; D remains unclear. Sequences were obtained from blood. CDR3 amino acids: CASSAVEKLFF. In DNA, the CDR3 is TGTGCCAGCAGTGCAGTTGAAAAACTGTTTTTT.